This entry describes one T cell receptor beta chain. Its antigen is unknown. Base qualities were left out, and no much larger clone turns up one base away. According to the germline V gene (reference sequence), CDR1 reads LNHDA and CDR2 reads SQIVND. At the junction V is shortened by 3 bases and J by 8 bases, with 8 bases in between. The CDR3 runs 13 residues from the cysteine to the phenylalanine. This entry keeps only the CDR3 DNA: 39 bases, framed from base 1. The data belong to a study of T cell repertoires in MIS-A myocarditis (dated by TCRdb to the early 2020s). TCRbeta CDR3 regions were amplified by the immunoSEQ bias-controlled multiplex PCR and were subjected to high-throughput sequencing. The authors processed their data as follows. CDR3 sequences were collapsed and filtered by the immunoSEQ vendor pipeline to quantify abundance and frequency of each unique TCRbeta CDR3. Dominant CDR3 amino acid sequences were clustered with SARS-CoV-2-specific ImmuneCODE TCRbeta sequences by CD-HIT at a 90% global sequence identity threshold. Clones with frequencies of 0.1 to 1 were classed as hyperexpanded, and 0.01 to 0.1 as large. CDR3 amino acid sequences and V and J gene assignments of dominant clones were confirmed with MiXCR. The R stringdist package was used to calculate Levenshtein distances between the patient clonotypes and the ImmuneCODE hits. In TCRdb, the immuneACCESS table is reduced to in-frame sequences with V and J assigned. These tables do not hold every clone; where another copy was compared, an unresolved V gene accounts for under half, and the others remain unexplained. Clone size and the V and J calls come from that table; the DNA yielded D and trimming. For this sample there are about 11,000 clones; roughly four fifths appear just once. In total, the top ten clones hold 29% of the sample.

The QIAamp DNA FFPE kit was used to extract genomic DNA from formalin-fixed paraffin-embedded autopsy tissue. This TCR derives from a man younger than 30 with fulminant myocarditis from multisystem inflammatory syndrome in adults (MIS-A) after COVID-19. The sequenced sample consisted of right ventricle heart tissue obtained at autopsy. The sample's cell subset or site label, decoded: cardiac tissue sample (left or right ventricle, interventricular septum, or pericardium). The chain uses TRBV19 and TRBJ1-6; the D gene identity is not certain. The DNA reads as follows: TGTGCCAGTAGTATTGGGAAGGATTCACCCCTCCACTTT. This encodes CASSIGKDSPLHF.